A single sample is the source of the 6 T cell receptor beta chains below, sequenced in a study of blood T cells in healthy people across ages. A second PCR, run for roughly 7 to 12 cycles, used a sample-barcoded 5' primer plus a J-beta primer mix. MiXCR, applied by TCRdb to the 5' RACE reads, yields one record per CDR3 protein. The sample carries 800,000 to 950,000 distinct CDR3 sequences, around 36% recorded once. The sequenced sample was blood. These receptors originate from a man between 18 and 35 years old in good health.

The chain combines TRBV12-3 or TRBV12-4 with TRBJ2-5; 8 bases fit TRBD1. CDR3 length: 15 amino acids. With V trimmed by 6 bases and J by 1 base, 7 bases remained unmatched. CDR3 coding DNA: TGTGCCAGCAGGGGGGGACAGGATACCCAAGAGACCCAGTACTTC. It codes for CASRGGQDTQETQYF.

The chain joins TRBV6-6 to TRBJ2-3; 11 bases agree with TRBD2. CDR3 length: 17 residues. The junction had 12 bases not matched to a gene; V was cut back by 6 bases and J by 4 bases. Germline V gene data show CDR1 as MNHNY and CDR2 as SVGAGI (reference sequence). In DNA, the CDR3 is TGTGCCAGCAGGACCGGGACTAGCGGTCCTAGCGCAGATACGCAGTATTTT. As protein: CASRTGTSGPSADTQYF.

The chain recombines TRBV4-1 with TRBJ2-5; D may correspond to TRBD1 or TRBD2 (6 bases each). From germline, CDR1 is MGHRA and CDR2 YSYEKL. Trimming removed 4 bases from V and 0 bases from J, with 15 bases in between. The CDR3 length is 16 residues. CDR3 in amino acids: CASSPLQRGDQETQYF. CDR3 coding DNA: TGCGCCAGCAGCCCTCTACAGAGGGGGGACCAAGAGACCCAGTACTTC.

The chain joins TRBV6-1 to TRBJ2-1; the match to TRBD1 covers 8 bases. CDR1 and CDR2 (germline): MNHNS, SASEGT. The CDR3 loop spans 15 amino acids. The V and J ends lost 1 base and 9 bases, in that order; junction bases with no gene match: 8. The CDR3 DNA is TGTGCCAGCAGTGAAGTTGACAGGACAGGGAGTGAGCAGTTCTTC. Translated: CASSEVDRTGSEQFF.

This chain joins TRBV20-1 and TRBJ1-6; perhaps TRBD1 as D (6 bases). The germline CDR1 and CDR2 sequences are DFQATT and SNEGSKA (reference sequence). CDR3 length equals 15 residues. V was clipped by 4 bases and J by 1 base, with 11 bases between them. The CDR3 bases are TGCAGTGCTAAGAACAGGGATTCCTATAATTCACCCCTCCACTTT. Translation: CSAKNRDSYNSPLHF.

V gene TRBV4-2 combines with J gene TRBJ1-2; D remains unclear. V lost 0 bases and J lost 0, with 8 bases in between. This CDR3 is 15 amino acids long. CDR1 LGHNA and CDR2 YNFKEQ come from the germline V gene. The CDR3 region is CASSQESRANYGYTF. The CDR3 DNA follows: TGTGCCAGCAGCCAAGAATCCCGAGCTAACTATGGCTACACCTTC.